This T cell receptor beta chain derives from a study of T cells after yellow fever vaccination. TCRdb redid the calling of the 5' RACE reads with MiXCR, one entry per CDR3 protein. The sample records 250,000 to 300,000 distinct CDR3 sequences, 13% being singletons. V was clipped by 5 bases and J by 7 bases; unmatched bases: 5. CDR1 and CDR2 from the germline V gene are SGHTA and FQGNSA. The CDR3 spans 15 residues. This clonotype has a handful of counts. The V gene is TRBV7-2, the J gene TRBJ2-2; 12 bases are shared with TRBD2. The origin of this receptor is a man aged 25 to 40 who received the YFV17D yellow fever vaccine. Material: CD4+ T cells sorted from PBMCs, obtained 45 days after the yellow fever booster vaccination. Here the CDR3 DNA reads TGTGCCAGCAGCGAGCTAGCGGGAGGGAGCGGGGAGCTGTTTTTT. Its translation: CASSELAGGSGELFF.